The present entry profiles one TCR beta chain with its context. The antigen is not known. This entry is derived from a study of shared clonotypes between healthy human individuals. As for the study in general: Each donor's CD4 naive and CD4 memory cells filled three plates apiece, CD8 naive two, and CD8 memory one. General observations from the study: Memory subsets had estimated richness that was generally smaller than that of naive subsets. Unshared clonotypes carried lower generation probabilities than those common to all four donors. Depth of sequencing was expected to influence donor clonotype sharing.

Profiling relied on immunoSEQ multiplex PCR, and the TCRdb table lists in-frame clones only, not all of them. Among 600,000 to 750,000 clones listed, more than 70% were seen once. In germline, CDR1 is MGHRA, CDR2 YSYEKL. This CDR3 comprises 18 residues. V lost 0 bases, J lost 0 bases, and 8 bases stayed unmatched. The sequencing sample was made of memory CD4+ T cells sorted from blood. The subset is: CD45RA-negative fraction. This sequence joins TRBV4-1 and TRBJ2-1; 7 nucleotides match TRBD2. The receptor's source is a woman aged 30 to 39 in good health. In DNA form, the CDR3 reads TGCGCCAGCAGCCAAGATGTGGTTCTAGCGGACTCCTACAATGAGCAGTTCTTC. Encoded protein: CASSQDVVLADSYNEQFF.